The 25 T cell receptor beta chains in this list originate from one sample, sequenced in a study of T cells of healthy individuals. TCRdb reprocessed the 5' RACE reads with MiXCR, giving one entry per CDR3 protein. The profile covers fewer than 75,000 distinct CDR3 sequences, with 15% to 20% appearing a single time and approximately 4.7% taken by the ten largest. The receptors shown here come from a human donor in good health.

This chain links TRBV5-1 with TRBJ2-3; D might be TRBD1 or TRBD2, each matching 5 bases. The germline V gene has CDR1 SGHRS and CDR2 YFSETQ. V lost 4 bases and J 2 bases, leaving 17 bases between the germline ends. The CDR3 runs to 16 residues. The CDR3, as DNA: TGCGCCAGCAGCGGAGCTGTAGAGGGACCCACAGATACGCAGTATTTT. It specifies CASSGAVEGPTDTQYF.

V gene TRBV6-5 combines with J gene TRBJ2-4, with 7 positions matching TRBD1. CDR3 length equals 14 residues. Germline V gene sequence: CDR1 MNHEY, CDR2 SVGAGI. Trimming removed 6 bases from V and 7 bases from J; junction bases left unmatched: 9. The CDR3, as DNA: TGTGCCAGCAGCCGTACAGGGGCGGGCAACATTCAGTACTTC. It encodes CASSRTGAGNIQYF.

The chain combines TRBV19 with TRBJ2-1; D may be TRBD1 or TRBD2 (6 bases each). The CDR3 consists of 14 residues. Germline V gene sequence: CDR1 LNHDA, CDR2 SQIVND (reference sequence). V shed 6 bases and J shed 10 bases, with 19 bases lying between them. This CDR3 is CASRTSPFQGEQFF. In DNA, the CDR3 is TGTGCCAGTAGAACTAGCCCTTTCCAGGGGGAGCAGTTCTTC.

This clonotype was detected a few times. V usage is TRBV28 and J usage is TRBJ2-7; the D gene is possibly TRBD1 (6 bases). Germline assignment: CDR1 MDHEN and CDR2 SYDVKM. The CDR3 totals 12 residues. The V and J ends lost 4 bases and 2 bases respectively, with 6 bases between them. The CDR3 nucleotides are TGTGCCAGCAGTTCAGGGGCCTACGAGCAGTACTTC. This translates into CASSSGAYEQYF.

A few counts support this clonotype. The genes are TRBV12-5 and TRBJ2-1; D remains ambiguous. V was clipped by 7 bases and J by 4 bases, with 8 bases between them. This CDR3 has 12 residues. Germline assignment: CDR1 LGHNT and CDR2 FRNRAP. The CDR3 nucleotides read TGTGCTAGTGAATTAGGATACAATGAGCAGTTCTTC. Protein: CASELGYNEQFF.

The gene calls are TRBV6-6 and TRBJ2-7, with TRBD1 identical over 7 bases. In germline, CDR1 is MNHNY, CDR2 SVGAGI (reference sequence). The CDR3 loop spans 12 amino acids. The junction had 4 bases not matched to a gene; V was cut back by 4 bases and J by 7 bases. The CDR3 protein is CASSSGTVEQYF. CDR3 DNA: TGTGCCAGCAGTTCCGGGACAGTTGAGCAGTACTTC.

This clonotype was observed a handful of times. Because the CDR3's place on the DNA is in doubt, the DNA is left out and the CDR3 is given as listed by TCRdb. The chain uses TRBV5-1 and TRBJ1-2; the table's D call TRBD1 went unverified against the DNA. Both ends counted, the CDR3 spans 24 residues. Per germline, CDR1 SGHRS and CDR2 YFSETQ. The CDR3 loop reads CASDSALYLCASSSETGTDNGYTF.

The sample holds many counts of this clonotype. CDR3 DNA: TGCGCCAGCAGCCAAGGACTAGGGGAGTACAATGAGCAGTTCTTC. Translated, it gives CASSQGLGEYNEQFF. The J gene is TRBJ2-1, the V gene TRBV4-3, with a weak D call TRBD2 (6 bases). The CDR3 has 15 amino acids. Germline V gene sequence: CDR1 LGHNA, CDR2 YSLEER. The V and J ends lost 1 base and 4 bases respectively, with 11 bases between them.

This clonotype was seen a few times. The V and J genes are TRBV19 and TRBJ1-6, with 7 bases fitting TRBD1. The CDR3 has 13 residues. The V segment lost 4 bases and the J segment 10 bases; nucleotides outside the gene matches: 4. Germline V gives CDR1 LNHDA, CDR2 SQIVND (reference sequence). The CDR3, as DNA: TGTGCCAGTAGTACAGGGACAGCATCACCCCTCCACTTT. Translating gives CASSTGTASPLHF.

This clonotype was seen repeatedly, ten times or more. The chain recombines TRBV12-3 or TRBV12-4 with TRBJ2-1, with TRBD2 identical over 9 bases. With V trimmed by 8 bases and J by 7 bases, 3 bases remained unmatched. The CDR3 has 12 residues. The CDR3 region has the DNA TGTGCCAGCCTAGCGGGGCCTAATGAGCAGTTCTTC. Translating it yields CASLAGPNEQFF.

This clonotype was seen many times. The gene calls are TRBV5-5 and TRBJ1-1; D is possibly TRBD1 (5 bases). From germline, CDR1 is SGHKS and CDR2 YYEKEE (reference sequence). V lost 0 bases to trimming and J lost 1 base, with 13 bases between them. The CDR3 is 16 residues long. The CDR3 DNA follows: TGTGCCAGCAGCTTGGTAGGTGCCGGGGGGAACACTGAAGCTTTCTTT. Translation gives CASSLVGAGGNTEAFF.

This clonotype was found many times. The chain employs TRBV7-9 and TRBJ2-6; no definite D call. Looked up from germline, CDR1 is SEHNR and CDR2 is FQNEAQ (reference sequence). The V gene lost 5 bases and the J gene lost 0 bases, with 11 bases spanning the gap. CDR3 size: 16 residues. CDR3 in DNA: TGTGCCAGCAGCCCCCGACTGAACTCTGGGGCCAACGTCCTGACTTTC. Translated, it gives CASSPRLNSGANVLTF.

Only one count was recorded for this clonotype. The chain has TRBV25-1 and TRBJ1-1; D is unresolved. The CDR3 runs to 12 residues. Trimming pared 5 bases from V and 11 bases from J, leaving 15 bases between. CDR1 MGHDK and CDR2 SYGVNS come from the germline V gene. CDR3 protein: CASSLYLDGAFF. In nucleotides, the CDR3 is TGTGCCAGCAGTCTGTACTTAGACGGGGCTTTCTTT.

V and J are TRBV5-1 and TRBJ2-1; D unclear. V was shortened by 0 bases and J by 0 bases, with 7 bases between the two germline ends. The CDR3 is 15 residues long. The germline CDR1 and CDR2 sequences are SGHRS and YFSETQ. DNA for the CDR3: TGCGCCAGCAGCTTGGGGATAGCCTCCTACAATGAGCAGTTCTTC. The encoded protein is CASSLGIASYNEQFF.

This rearrangement joins TRBV4-1 to TRBJ2-2; D gene ambiguous. The germline V gene encodes CDR1 MGHRA and CDR2 YSYEKL. V lost 1 base, J lost 2 bases, and 8 bases lay in between. CDR3 length: 15 residues. CDR3 nucleotide sequence: TGCGCCAGCAGCCAAGTCAAGGCCAACACCGGGGAGCTGTTTTTT. Translating it yields CASSQVKANTGELFF.

The CDR3 loop reads CASSPGGIGVALEQYF. CDR3 coding DNA: TGTGCCAGCAGCCCGGGGGGGATCGGTGTCGCCCTCGAGCAGTACTTC. V and J are TRBV7-9 and TRBJ2-7, with 8 bases aligning to TRBD2. The V and J ends lost 5 bases and 6 bases, in that order; junction bases with no gene match: 15. The CDR3 spans 16 residues. Germline V gene data show CDR1 as SEHNR and CDR2 as FQNEAQ (reference sequence).

This clonotype has ten or more counts. This chain joins TRBV10-3 and TRBJ2-5; D ambiguous. This CDR3 spans 14 amino acids. Germline CDR1 is ENHRY and CDR2 is SYGVKD. Trimming took off 6 bases at V and 7 bases at J, with 18 bases between the two ends. CDR3 amino acids: CAIRAERSVGTQYF. CDR3 nucleotide sequence: TGTGCCATCAGGGCTGAAAGGTCCGTGGGGACCCAGTACTTC.

This clonotype was seen ten or more times. V usage is TRBV2 and J usage is TRBJ2-2; the D call may be TRBD1 or TRBD2 (5 bases each). Trimming removed 5 bases at V and 7 bases at J, with 14 bases between. CDR3 length: 14 residues. The germline gives CDR1 SNHLY, CDR2 FYNNEI. CDR3 loop: CASSKGNRGGELFF. CDR3 in DNA: TGTGCCAGCAGTAAGGGGAATCGGGGCGGGGAGCTGTTTTTT.

The sample holds a few counts of this clonotype. The V call is TRBV6-2 or TRBV6-3, the J call TRBJ2-5, with D unclear. CDR1 and CDR2 from the germline V gene are MNHEY and SVGEGT. The CDR3 is 13 amino acids. V lost 5 bases and J 7 bases, leaving 14 bases between the germline ends. The CDR3 nucleotides read TGTGCCAGCAGTCCCCTTTTTCTTAGGACCCAGTACTTC. Its translation: CASSPLFLRTQYF.

This clonotype was observed many times. The chain joins TRBV27 to TRBJ1-5; D uncertain. The CDR3 extends over 13 amino acids. From germline, CDR1 is MNHEY and CDR2 SMNVEV (reference sequence). V lost 3 bases and J lost 2, with 5 bases in between. Here the CDR3 reads CASSFQGNQPQHF. The CDR3 DNA sequence: TGTGCCAGCAGTTTCCAGGGCAATCAGCCCCAGCATTTT.

The chain is built from TRBV28 and TRBJ2-3, with D possibly being TRBD1 or TRBD2 (5 bases each). V dropped 3 bases and J dropped 6 bases, with 16 bases sitting between them. CDR1 and CDR2 from the germline V gene are MDHEN and SYDVKM. The CDR3 is 15 amino acids. The CDR3 sequence: CASSFPGPTTDTQYF. The CDR3 DNA follows: TGTGCCAGCAGTTTCCCGGGACCGACCACTGATACGCAGTATTTT.

This clonotype has more than one count but fewer than ten. CDR3 amino acids: CASNGLGGGSYEQYF. In nucleotides, the CDR3 is TGTGCCAGCAATGGCCTCGGCGGGGGCTCCTACGAGCAGTACTTC. V is TRBV28 and J is TRBJ2-7; 7 bases map to TRBD2. This CDR3 has 15 amino acids. Germline CDR1 reads MDHEN; CDR2 reads SYDVKM. V gave up 7 bases and J gave up 0 bases; unmatched junction bases: 9.

This clonotype was detected only a few times. The rearrangement uses TRBV15 and TRBJ1-4; D unresolved. Germline CDR1 reads LNHNV; CDR2 reads YYDKDF (reference sequence). This CDR3 has 14 residues. V dropped 3 bases and J dropped 6 bases, with 11 bases sitting between them. This CDR3 is CATSSLRHYEKLFF. In DNA form, the CDR3 reads TGTGCCACCAGCAGTCTCCGACACTATGAAAAACTGTTTTTT.

J is TRBJ1-4 and V is TRBV4-2, with a possible D match to TRBD1 (5 bases). The CDR3 extends over 15 amino acids. Trimming removed 0 bases at V and 8 bases at J, with 13 bases between. Germline V lookup: CDR1 LGHNA, CDR2 YNFKEQ. The CDR3 is CASSQDRGEREKLFF. CDR3 DNA sequence: TGTGCCAGCAGCCAAGATAGGGGCGAGCGGGAAAAACTGTTTTTT.

This chain joins TRBV9 and TRBJ2-1; D is perhaps TRBD2 (7 bases). Trimming took 7 bases from V and 0 from J, leaving 11 bases between them. Germline lookup yields CDR1 SGDLS and CDR2 YYNGEE. CDR3 length: 14 residues. CDR3 DNA: TGTGCCAGCGGGGGGGCCAGCTCCTACAATGAGCAGTTCTTC. It yields the protein CASGGASSYNEQFF. The variable domain in full, with the rest retrieved from reference TRBV9 and TRBJ2-1, is DSGVTQTPKHLITATGQRVTLRCSPRSGDLSVYWYQQSLDQGLQFLIQYYNGEERAKGNILERFSAQQFPDLHSELNLSSLELGDSALYFCASGGASSYNEQFFGPGTRLTVL.